This is a list of T cell receptor beta chains from one sample in a study of T cell responses to AZD1222 COVID-19 vaccine. The protocol was immunoSEQ multiplex PCR, while the TCRdb copy is restricted to in-frame clones and leaves out a portion. The sample gives some 160,000 clones, about 92% of which show up once; 0.9% is in the top ten. Here the sequenced sample was peripheral blood, taken on day 0 of AZD1222 vaccination. Receptor source: an adult in good health. CDR3s include the opening cysteine and the closing phenylalanine or tryptophan. Only part of the rows carry a size: once, few, many, or a class if the clone is expanded.

abundance: -; v_gene: TRBV7-9; j_gene: TRBJ1-2; CDR3aa: CASSAQQGYGYTF
abundance: -; v_gene: TRBV21-1; j_gene: TRBJ2-5; CDR3aa: CASSWRDSEETQYF
abundance: -; v_gene: TRBV2; j_gene: TRBJ1-1; CDR3aa: CASSDRVGNTEAFF
abundance: once; v_gene: TRBV11-2; j_gene: TRBJ2-3; CDR3aa: CASSLARRLGTDTQYF
abundance: -; v_gene: TRBV7-9; j_gene: TRBJ1-5; CDR3aa: CASSQREQPQHF
abundance: -; v_gene: TRBV24-1; j_gene: TRBJ1-2; CDR3aa: CATNDGVWTGRIYGYTF
abundance: -; v_gene: TRBV27; j_gene: TRBJ2-1; CDR3aa: CASRPLAGGHNEQFF
abundance: -; v_gene: TRBV11-2; j_gene: TRBJ2-7; CDR3aa: CASSLDSSGTVTYEQYF
abundance: -; v_gene: TRBV5-4; j_gene: TRBJ2-7; CDR3aa: CASSLAEGGGYEQYF
abundance: -; v_gene: TRBV11-2; j_gene: TRBJ1-1; CDR3aa: CASSRGQGWDTEAFF
abundance: once; v_gene: TRBV30; j_gene: TRBJ1-2; CDR3aa: CAGIQDRGTDYGYTF
abundance: -; v_gene: TRBV19; j_gene: TRBJ1-5; CDR3aa: CASSQDGNSNQPQHF
abundance: -; v_gene: TRBV5-1; j_gene: TRBJ1-1; CDR3aa: CASRMEGATEAFF
abundance: -; v_gene: TRBV7-8; j_gene: TRBJ1-2; CDR3aa: CASSFREAGYTF
abundance: -; v_gene: TRBV4-3; j_gene: TRBJ2-1; CDR3aa: CASSHSGGPSSYNEQFF
abundance: -; v_gene: TRBV6-5; j_gene: TRBJ2-7; CDR3aa: CASSYPTGYEQYF
abundance: -; v_gene: TRBV18; j_gene: TRBJ1-4; CDR3aa: CASSPGGEKLFF
abundance: once; v_gene: TRBV6-5; j_gene: TRBJ2-7; CDR3aa: CASSKQGYEQYF
abundance: -; v_gene: TRBV5-1; j_gene: TRBJ1-2; CDR3aa: CASSDGQLNYGYTF
abundance: -; v_gene: TRBV28; j_gene: TRBJ2-7; CDR3aa: CATRQGGAYEQYF
abundance: -; v_gene: TRBV3-1/TRBV3-2; j_gene: TRBJ1-3; CDR3aa: CASSQDSRGWNTIYF
abundance: -; v_gene: TRBV25-1; j_gene: TRBJ2-1; CDR3aa: CASSETLPGGKRNEQFF
abundance: -; v_gene: TRBV10-3; j_gene: TRBJ1-6; CDR3aa: CAISEYEDSPLHF
abundance: -; v_gene: TRBV11-2; j_gene: TRBJ1-5; CDR3aa: CASSLVALYQPQHF
abundance: -; v_gene: TRBV14; j_gene: TRBJ2-5; CDR3aa: CASSQAETQYF
abundance: -; v_gene: TRBV30; j_gene: TRBJ2-6; CDR3aa: CAWSVQGSGANVLTF